A selection of T cell receptor beta chains follows, all from one sample in a study of blood T cell repertoires in COVID-19. Sequenced by immunoSEQ multiplex PCR; TCRdb stores in-frame clones only, minus some. This table holds some 170,000 clones, about 92% found once. The source material was peripheral blood. Receptors originate from a man in his fifties or sixties with active or convalescent COVID-19. Each CDR3 is given with its conserved first and last residue. D genes are given only for firm matches. Only some rows state a clone size, as once, few, many or a class for expanded clones.

size: NA; J: TRBJ2-7; D: TRBD1; V: TRBV18; CDR3: CASSAGTGDYEQYF; DNA: TGTGCCAGCTCCGCCGGGACAGGGGACTACGAGCAGTACTTC
size: NA; J: TRBJ1-6; D: TRBD1; V: TRBV14; CDR3: CASSQADRGRRSPLHF; DNA: TGTGCCAGCAGCCAAGCGGACAGGGGGCGTAGGTCACCCCTCCACTTT
size: NA; J: TRBJ1-5; D: NA; V: TRBV6-1; CDR3: CASSESSRGIVQPQHF; DNA: TGTGCCAGCAGTGAATCGTCCAGAGGAATCGTCCAGCCCCAGCATTTT
size: few; J: TRBJ2-1; D: NA; V: TRBV11-2; CDR3: CASSLASGTYNEQFF; DNA: TGTGCCAGCAGCTTAGCCTCAGGGACCTACAATGAGCAGTTCTTC
size: NA; J: TRBJ2-3; D: TRBD2; V: TRBV6-5; CDR3: CASSRASGGTDTQYF; DNA: TGTGCCAGCAGTCGGGCTAGCGGGGGCACAGATACGCAGTATTTT
size: NA; J: TRBJ1-6; D: NA; V: TRBV20-1; CDR3: CSASSRSINSPLHF; DNA: TGCAGTGCTAGTAGCAGGTCAATTAATTCACCCCTCCACTTT
size: NA; J: TRBJ2-1; D: TRBD1; V: TRBV27; CDR3: CASSRGTGIYNEQFF; DNA: TGTGCCAGCAGCCGTGGGACAGGGATCTACAATGAGCAGTTCTTC
size: NA; J: TRBJ1-3; D: NA; V: TRBV7-9; CDR3: CASSLAGARGNTIYF; DNA: TGTGCCAGCAGCTTAGCGGGGGCGCGAGGAAACACCATATATTTT
size: NA; J: TRBJ1-1; D: NA; V: TRBV2; CDR3: CARNRAYTEAFF; DNA: TGTGCCAGGAACAGGGCCTACACTGAAGCTTTCTTT
size: NA; J: TRBJ1-2; D: NA; V: TRBV11-2; CDR3: CASSHYQGLGLSGYTF; DNA: TGTGCCAGCAGCCATTACCAGGGGTTAGGTCTTAGTGGCTACACCTTC
size: NA; J: TRBJ1-2; D: TRBD1; V: TRBV6-5; CDR3: CASSQAGQAYGYTF; DNA: TGTGCCAGCAGTCAGGCGGGACAGGCCTATGGCTACACCTTC
size: NA; J: TRBJ1-2; D: NA; V: TRBV2; CDR3: CASGGGRGYGYTF; DNA: TGTGCCAGCGGGGGGGGACGGGGCTATGGCTACACCTTC
size: NA; J: TRBJ2-7; D: TRBD2; V: TRBV27; CDR3: CASSLKGVSGGLSYEQYF; DNA: TGTGCCAGCAGCTTAAAAGGCGTTAGCGGGGGACTCTCCTACGAGCAGTACTTC
size: NA; J: TRBJ2-7; D: NA; V: TRBV15; CDR3: CATGVGQKNYEQYF; DNA: TGTGCCACCGGTGTTGGTCAGAAAAACTACGAGCAGTACTTC
size: few; J: TRBJ1-1; D: NA; V: TRBV10-2; CDR3: CASSDPSQGVDEAFF; DNA: TGCGCCAGCAGTGACCCATCTCAAGGGGTTGATGAAGCTTTCTTT
size: NA; J: TRBJ2-1; D: NA; V: TRBV6-1; CDR3: CASSEDGRNEQFF; DNA: TGTGCCAGCAGTGAAGATGGCAGGAATGAGCAGTTCTTC
size: NA; J: TRBJ2-4; D: TRBD2; V: TRBV30; CDR3: CAWRARSGSGSFIAKNIQYF; DNA: TGTGCCTGGAGAGCACGTAGCGGGAGTGGGAGTTTTATAGCCAAAAACATTCAGTACTTC
size: NA; J: TRBJ1-3; D: TRBD1; V: TRBV5-1; CDR3: CASQTQGGASGNTIYF; DNA: TGCGCCAGCCAAACCCAGGGGGGCGCCTCTGGAAACACCATATATTTT